This T cell receptor beta chain is drawn from a study of T cell changes during pregnancy in multiple sclerosis. Trimming removed 1 base from V and 2 bases from J, with 10 bases in between. The germline CDR1 and CDR2 sequences are SGHAT and FQDESV (reference sequence). The CDR3 sequence is 15 residues long. The assay was immunoSEQ multiplex PCR, and TCRdb's table has in-frame clones only and misses some. The table records roughly 13,000 clones, about 92% of them present only once. V is TRBV11-1 and J is TRBJ2-3; D is possibly TRBD1 (6 bases). The source material was peripheral blood, sampled in the second trimester of pregnancy. The source is a female donor in good health, enrolled as a control in a pregnancy study. CDR3 region: CASSLGRGHTDTQYF. As DNA, the CDR3 is TGTGCCAGCAGCTTAGGACGGGGACACACAGATACGCAGTATTTT.